The clone carrying this T cell receptor (beta chain) was recorded a few times. Its antigen remains unknown. The data stem from a study of cytomegalovirus exposure and HLA in healthy donors. The study, taken as a whole, reports: Earlier results showed most TCR beta V segments being productive about 90% or about 30% of the time.

V lost 7 bases to trimming and J lost 5 bases; unmatched junction nucleotides: 10. The CDR3 runs 17 residues. Germline loops: CDR1 SNHLY, CDR2 FYNNEI. Primers: 60 Vbeta forward and 13 Jbeta reverse. Generated by immunoSEQ multiplex PCR, the TCRdb table keeps only in-frame clones and is missing some. The table has roughly 100,000 clones, 60% to 75% seen once; the top ten hold over 9.5%. Source material: PBMCs. The TCR comes from a man aged 50 to 59 in good health and CMV-seronegative. V usage is TRBV2 and J usage is TRBJ2-3, with 15 bases identical to TRBD2. The chain's CDR3 is CASTRTSGGAGKDTQYF. As DNA, the CDR3 is TGTGCCAGCACCAGGACTAGCGGGGGGGCCGGGAAAGATACGCAGTATTTT.